Listed here are 26 T cell receptor beta chains from one sample, sequenced in a study of OX40 agonist ivuxolimab in advanced cancers. Libraries were prepared by immunoSEQ multiplex PCR; TCRdb keeps only in-frame clonotypes and omits some of them. The sample consists of approximately 10,000 clones, around 84% of them appearing once. This specimen consisted of CD4+ or CD8+ T cells sorted from blood, obtained in a trial of the OX40 agonist ivuxolimab. All receptors come from an adult with an advanced solid tumor such as melanoma, head and neck, liver or kidney cancer.

This clone was detected only a few times. V and J are TRBV4-1 and TRBJ2-1, with TRBD1 matching over 8 bases. The CDR3 is 14 amino acids. V lost 3 bases, J lost 8 bases, and 6 bases stayed unmatched. Germline V gives CDR1 MGHRA, CDR2 YSYEKL. CDR3 DNA sequence: TGCGCCAGCAGCCAGGGGTGGACAGGGTATGAGCAGTTCTTC. Translating it yields CASSQGWTGYEQFF.

The J gene is TRBJ2-7, the V gene TRBV27; possibly TRBD2 for D (6 bases). This CDR3 is built from 16 residues. V was clipped by 5 bases and J by 0 bases, with 17 bases between them. Germline lookup yields CDR1 MNHEY and CDR2 SMNVEV (reference sequence). The CDR3 nucleotides read TGTGCCAGCAGTGCAAACCGGGACTTCGCCTCCTACGAGCAGTACTTC. This translates into CASSANRDFASYEQYF.

The rearrangement joins TRBV6-6 to TRBJ2-7; TRBD1 might be the D (6 bases). Trimming took 8 bases from V and 3 from J, leaving 8 bases between them. CDR1 is MNHNY, CDR2 SVGAGI, per germline (reference sequence). The CDR3 length is 11 residues. The CDR3 loop reads CASADSYEQYF. As DNA, the CDR3 is TGTGCCAGCGCGGACAGCTACGAGCAGTACTTC.

This sequence joins TRBV5-1 and TRBJ2-1; D is unclear. The CDR3 is 15 amino acids. Trimming removed 0 bases at V and 0 bases at J, with 7 bases between. CDR1 and CDR2 (germline): SGHRS, YFSETQ. The CDR3 here is CASSLAIYSYNEQFF. The DNA for the CDR3 is TGCGCCAGCAGCTTGGCTATATACTCCTACAATGAGCAGTTCTTC.

The count of this clone is one. The chain carries TRBV2 and TRBJ2-7, with no clear D. Germline values: CDR1 SNHLY, CDR2 FYNNEI. This CDR3 spans 13 amino acids. Trimming shortened V by 2 bases and J by 0 bases, and 5 bases separated the two germline ends. The CDR3: CASSEWRSYEQYF. The CDR3, as DNA: TGTGCCAGCAGTGAATGGCGCTCCTACGAGCAGTACTTC.

V usage is TRBV5-6 and J usage is TRBJ1-1, with a weak D call TRBD1 (6 bases). V dropped 5 bases and J dropped 0 bases, with 11 bases sitting between them. Germline values: CDR1 SGHDT, CDR2 YYEEEE. The CDR3 totals 14 residues. CDR3 DNA sequence: TGTGCCAGCAGACCCGGGACACTGAACACTGAAGCTTTCTTT. Encoded protein: CASRPGTLNTEAFF.

The chain employs TRBV7-6 and TRBJ1-2, with D hard to call. Trimming shortened V by 5 bases and J by 4 bases, and 17 bases separated the two germline ends. The CDR3 is made up of 15 amino acids. Germline V CDR1 and CDR2: SGHVS, FNYEAQ. The CDR3 sequence: CASSAGPARTYGYTF. The CDR3, as DNA: TGTGCCAGCAGCGCGGGCCCAGCCCGCACCTATGGCTACACCTTC.

The chain uses TRBV30 and TRBJ2-7, with TRBD2 as a possible D gene (6 bases). The CDR3 loop spans 13 amino acids. Per germline, CDR1 GTSNPN and CDR2 SVGIG (reference sequence). Trimming left V 8 bases short and J 1 base short, with 15 bases between. In nucleotides, the CDR3 is TGTGCCGGATACTCCGGGACTTCCTACGAGCAGTACTTC. Translation gives CAGYSGTSYEQYF.

This clone was observed once. This sequence joins TRBV13 and TRBJ1-3; D gene unclear. Germline CDR1 is PRHDT and CDR2 is FYEKMQ (reference sequence). Trimming took 3 bases from V and 0 from J, leaving 6 bases between them. This CDR3 region has 14 residues. DNA of the CDR3: TGTGCCAGCAGCTTTCTGAACTCTGGAAACACCATATATTTT. It codes for CASSFLNSGNTIYF.

Details on this clone: The junction does not match germline at one end; this may be a read error. V is TRBV6-1 and J is TRBJ2-7, with D possibly being TRBD2 (6 bases). Germline CDR1 and CDR2: MNHNS and SASEGT. There are 14 residues in the CDR3. As DNA, the CDR3 is TGTGCCAGCAATGAAATGGGGGGCTCCTACGAGCAGTACTTC. It codes for CASNEMGGSYEQYF.

The rearrangement joins TRBV6-5 to TRBJ2-5; the match to TRBD2 covers 7 bases. CDR1 and CDR2 (germline): MNHEY, SVGAGI. The V and J ends lost 5 bases and 5 bases, in that order; junction bases with no gene match: 5. This CDR3 comprises 13 residues. This CDR3 is CASSAWRGETQYF. CDR3 DNA: TGTGCCAGCAGTGCCTGGCGGGGGGAGACCCAGTACTTC.

The chain carries TRBV5-1 and TRBJ2-3; D is possibly TRBD2 (6 bases). From germline, CDR1 is SGHRS and CDR2 YFSETQ. Trimming took 2 bases from V and 0 from J, leaving 10 bases between them. The CDR3 has 15 amino acids. The CDR3 DNA follows: TGCGCCAGCAGCTTTACGGGAGATAGCACAGATACGCAGTATTTT. As protein: CASSFTGDSTDTQYF.

V is TRBV6-5 and J is TRBJ1-5, with D possibly being TRBD1 (5 bases). Germline V gives CDR1 MNHEY, CDR2 SVGAGI. The V gene lost 3 bases and the J gene lost 5 bases, with 8 bases spanning the gap. This CDR3 has 13 amino acids. The CDR3 DNA reads as TGTGCCAGCAGTTATGGGGCCTATCAGCCCCAGCATTTT. Its protein product is CASSYGAYQPQHF.

The chain employs TRBV11-3 and TRBJ1-2; D call uncertain. The germline CDR1 and CDR2 sequences are SGHNT and YENEEA. V shed 1 base and J shed 6 bases, with 9 bases lying between them. This CDR3 region has 13 residues. As DNA, the CDR3 is TGTGCCAGCAGCTTAGTATATGGGGATGGCTACACCTTC. Translating it yields CASSLVYGDGYTF. The variable domain in full, completed from reference TRBV11-3 and TRBJ1-2, reads EAGVVQSPRYKIIEKKQPVAFWCNPISGHNTLYWYLQNLGQGPELLIRYENEEAVDDSQLPKDRFSAERLKGVDSTLKIQPAELGDSAVYLCASSLVYGDGYTFGSGTRLTVV.

The chain is built from TRBV5-5 and TRBJ2-5; D is undetermined. This CDR3 is 11 amino acids long. Germline CDR1 SGHKS, CDR2 YYEKEE (reference sequence). The V end was cut by 3 bases, the J end by 4 bases, with 4 bases between. This CDR3 reads CASSWVETQYF. DNA for the CDR3: TGTGCCAGCAGCTGGGTAGAGACCCAGTACTTC.

Of note for this clone: The same CDR3 arises from other DNA sequences in this sample as well. The chain recombines TRBV30 with TRBJ2-7, with 7 bases aligning to TRBD2. Trimming cost V 3 bases and J 0 bases; bases outside gene matches: 2. CDR1 GTSNPN and CDR2 SVGIG come from the germline V gene (reference sequence). The CDR3 has 13 residues. The CDR3 nucleotides are TGTGCCTGGAGGGGGGGGGTCTCCTACGAGCAGTACTTC. This gives the protein CAWRGGVSYEQYF.

This chain links TRBV27 with TRBJ1-1, with 7 bases that match TRBD1. Per germline, CDR1 MNHEY and CDR2 SMNVEV (reference sequence). The CDR3 has 17 residues. After removal of 6 bases from V and 5 bases from J, the junction contained 18 bases not matched to a gene. In nucleotides, the CDR3 is TGTGCCAGCAGACTTGCCAGGTCCGCAGGGGGTCAAACTGAAGCTTTCTTT. This codes for CASRLARSAGGQTEAFF.

The chain has TRBV11-2 and TRBJ1-5, with D unclear. The CDR3 contains 13 residues. V shed 5 bases and J shed 6 bases, with 11 bases lying between them. Germline lookup yields CDR1 SGHAT and CDR2 FQNNGV. As DNA, the CDR3 is TGTGCCAGCAGCCAAGTATCGGGTCAGCCCCAGCATTTT. Encoded protein: CASSQVSGQPQHF.

The chain uses TRBV27 and TRBJ2-7; the match to TRBD1 covers 9 bases. From germline, CDR1 is MNHEY and CDR2 SMNVEV (reference sequence). With V trimmed by 7 bases and J by 2 bases, 6 bases remained unmatched. The CDR3 is made up of 14 amino acids. The CDR3 region has the DNA TGTGCCAGCAAACGGACAGGGGACGCCTACGAGCAGTACTTC. Residues: CASKRTGDAYEQYF.

Here the CDR3 reads CASSLGALEGYTF. Written as DNA, the CDR3 is TGTGCCAGCAGCTTGGGGGCGTTGGAGGGCTACACCTTC. The V gene is TRBV5-4, the J gene TRBJ1-2; D not certain. The germline V gene has CDR1 SGHNT and CDR2 YYREEE (reference sequence). This CDR3 region has 13 residues. With 0 bases removed from V and 8 bases from J, the gap between germline ends came to 11 bases.

In this sample, this clone turned up once. The chain employs TRBV27 and TRBJ1-5; D is undetermined. Germline V gene data show CDR1 as MNHEY and CDR2 as SMNVEV (reference sequence). This CDR3 is built from 14 residues. The germline V and J ends were trimmed by 1 base and 7 bases, with 11 bases remaining between them. The DNA of the CDR3 is TGTGCCAGCAGTTTATGGGTGGGTACGCAGCCCCAGCATTTT. Translated: CASSLWVGTQPQHF.

This chain links TRBV4-2 with TRBJ1-1; no clear D gene. Germline values: CDR1 LGHNA, CDR2 YNFKEQ. V gave up 0 bases and J gave up 6 bases, with 11 bases separating them. The CDR3 runs 14 residues. The CDR3 here is CASSQEWPGAEAFF. The DNA of the CDR3 is TGTGCCAGCAGCCAAGAGTGGCCCGGCGCTGAAGCTTTCTTT.

The chain carries TRBV29-1 and TRBJ1-1, with D hard to call. Trimming removed 3 bases at V and 0 bases at J, with 8 bases between. CDR3 length equals 13 residues. From germline, CDR1 is SQVTM and CDR2 ANQGSEA. CDR3 loop: CSVEVGVNTEAFF. Written as DNA, the CDR3 is TGCAGCGTTGAGGTGGGAGTGAACACTGAAGCTTTCTTT. The full variable domain, in which reference TRBV29-1 and TRBJ1-1 provide the parts outside the CDR3, is SAVISQKPSRDICQRGTSLTIQCQVDSQVTMMFWYRQQPGQSLTLIATANQGSEATYESGFVIDKFPISRPNLTFSTLTVSNMSPEDSSIYLCSVEVGVNTEAFFGQGTRLTVV.

This clone was counted a few times. This chain links TRBV7-6 with TRBJ1-2; D is uncertain. From germline, CDR1 is SGHVS and CDR2 FNYEAQ. This CDR3 is built from 12 residues. V was trimmed by 1 base and J by 7 bases, leaving 7 bases between them. The CDR3 nucleotides are TGTGCCAGCAGCTTAGGTGGAGGTGGCTACACCTTC. Translated, it gives CASSLGGGGYTF.

A single count supports this clone. The chain links TRBV6-5 to TRBJ2-1, with D perhaps matching TRBD2 (6 bases). This CDR3 spans 13 amino acids. The V gene's germline CDR1 is MNHEY and CDR2 SVGAGI. V lost 2 bases and J lost 7, with 9 bases in between. CDR3 residues: CASSYARENEQFF. DNA for the CDR3: TGTGCCAGCAGTTACGCCCGGGAGAATGAGCAGTTCTTC.

This clone was detected only a few times. The chain has TRBV21-1 and TRBJ1-1; the table's D call of TRBD1 was not tested on the DNA. TRBV21-1 is a listed pseudogene. The CDR3 runs to 15 residues. In DNA, the CDR3 is TGTGCCAGCAGCAAAGGGGGACAGCCAGACACTGAAGCTTTCTTT. Its translation is CASSKGGQPDTEAFF.